Here is one T cell receptor beta chain with its context. Its antigen has not been determined. Per-base quality was not reported, and no clone a single base away is much larger than it. The CDR3 has 15 amino acids, counting the end cysteine and phenylalanine. Solely the CDR3 DNA is kept, with 45 bases framed from the first base. V is pared back by 4 bases and J by 4 bases, with 13 bases lying between the germline termini. CDR1 and CDR2 (SGHTA, FQGNSA) derive from the germline V gene. The data belong to a study of cytomegalovirus exposure and HLA in healthy donors (dated by TCRdb to about 2017). About the investigation overall: According to an earlier analysis of several hundred of the donors, about 179 million T cells yielded roughly 110 million unique TCR beta sequences and about 300 Gb of sequence data. Roughly 320 gigabases of sequencing data and about 92 million unique TCR sequences made up an early release that covered approximately 650 HLA-typed donors. The genetic ancestry cluster associated with self-reported Caucasian donors included around 76% of the approximately 430 genotyped donors. The aim of the study was to test whether cataloging public T cell receptors could identify signatures of past pathogen exposure. The study used immunosequencing to profile the T cell repertoires of several hundred subjects and linked those repertoires to cytomegalovirus serostatus. Besides the first cohort of around 670 subjects, a separate validation cohort made up of roughly 120 different subjects was used. To predict cytomegalovirus infection status, the study combined high-throughput TCR immunosequencing, statistical association of individual TCRs with disease status, and machine learning. A later analysis re-analyzed previously published TCR beta repertoires from 666 donors and added high-resolution HLA genotyping to study TCR occurrence patterns. The later analysis used no new phenotypic data to find candidate immune exposures, relying instead on TCR beta sequences and their occurrence across donors. In an earlier analysis of 500 to 650 of the donors, high-throughput TCR beta sequencing was used to judge whether each TCR beta V gene segment behaved as functional or pseudogenic. Donor age, sex, ethnicity and CMV serostatus were compiled together with the repertoire data. A later genetic analysis used genome-wide SNP genotypes for about 60% of the roughly 700 donors, treating that subset as a discovery cohort. All discovery cohort repertoires had been generated on a single sequencing platform. HLA typing included class I and class II loci at four-digit resolution. The number of typed donors differed by locus: about 620-640 for A, B, C, DRB1 and DQB1; 522 for DQA1; fewer than 610 for DPA1; and about 450 for DPB1. Four or five DR-DQ haplotypes were handled as single units for association and clustering, since linkage in the cohort was strong. Across 300 to 400 genotyped donors of the cohort, an average of about 240,000 unique TCR beta nucleotide sequences per donor were sequenced, and 15% to 20% of those sequences were non-productive. Overall results and qualifications from the work: In vitro tests confirmed that a few of the cytomegalovirus-associated TCR beta chains recognize cytomegalovirus antigens. In this cohort, only TCR beta chains were sequenced, and detectable features were limited by the absence of alpha or paired-chain data. CMV serostatus was the only immune exposure information available for the cohort. The presence/absence analyses assumed that sequencing depth was roughly uniform across donors, and that assumption may not be true. A later analysis reported that several top co-occurrence clusters appeared linked to parvovirus B19, influenza, CMV and Epstein-Barr virus. A later genetic analysis reported fewer N-insertions in productive TCRs among donors in an Asian-associated ancestry cluster than the roughly 670-donor mean. In the study, around 160 TCR beta chains were listed as associated with cytomegalovirus. In a later genetic analysis, a missense DCLRE1C variant was associated with V-gene and J-gene trimming of TCR beta chains, and the association was replicated in an independent cohort. A later analysis found that most CMV-associated TCR beta chains appeared HLA-restricted, with HLA associations seemingly driven largely by CMV exposure. Because HLA typing was missing for some donors at each locus, association tests included only the typed subset. A further reported finding was that TCR beta sequences accurately predicted the HLA-A and HLA-B alleles for most subjects in the first cohort. According to the authors, the approach could potentially be generalized to other disease states and immunological phenotypes. The earlier analysis of about 600 of the donors excluded roughly 16 rarely observed V segments, including chromosome 9 orphons, because counts were too low. Correlated functional status among segregating V segments might be attributable to linkage disequilibrium, but an unknown experimental factor could not be ruled out. A cluster of highly shared sequence variants was judged likely to represent a technical artifact of the sequencing pipeline. A later analysis associated approximately 17,000 TCR beta sequences with specific HLA alleles at a false discovery rate of 0.05. According to a later analysis, TCR association rates differed among HLA loci, with DRB1 alleles showing the most associated TCRs and HLA-C alleles showing the fewest. The 87-base-pair reads could not distinguish some IMGT-functional V segments, including TRBV6-2 and TRBV6-3, so those segments were excluded. Assigning TCR associations to individual alleles was difficult when HLA alleles, especially DR and DQ, strongly co-occurred. In an earlier analysis of over 550 of the donors, most TCR beta V segments were observed in productive rearrangements about 87% or about 30% of the time, broadly matching IMGT annotations. Most TCR sequences were seen in very few donors, while some public TCRs were found in many individuals. A later analysis found that HLA-associated TCR beta chains were more clonally expanded and had lower generation probabilities than equally common non-associated chains. In both the original and validation cohorts, the classifier was reported to diagnose cytomegalovirus status with high specificity and sensitivity.

In total, approximately 610 healthy bone marrow donors made up the cohort. At the time of sampling, every cohort member was nominally healthy, though immune exposures that went unrecorded were likely present. The donor was CMV seronegative and was included in the group of about 350 seronegative cohort members. A peripheral blood sample was provided by each donor, and peripheral blood mononuclear cells were used for TCR beta sequencing. Genomic DNA extraction from the blood cell samples was performed with the Qiagen DNeasy Blood Extraction Kit. Library preparation employed the immunoSEQ multiplex PCR assay. A mixture of 60 forward primers for TCR Vbeta segments and 13 reverse primers for TCR Jbeta segments was used in the multiplex PCR. The CDR3 region of rearranged TCR beta genes was amplified from genomic DNA by a multiplex PCR assay. The Illumina HiSeq System was used to sequence the amplified TCR beta libraries as 87-base-pair reads. For the original study's pipeline: A later analysis counted tens of millions of unique TCR beta chains across the roughly 700 repertoires, and roughly 11 million of these chains were shared by at least two donors. Raw reads were error-corrected and collapsed into unique sequences by a nearest-neighbor algorithm in which closely related sequences were merged to remove PCR and sequencing errors. CDR3 sequences were aligned to IMGT reference sequences to assign V, D and J gene segments. For a sequence to be retained, a match of at least six nucleotides was required to both a V gene segment and a J gene segment. A rearrangement was called productive if the CDR3 had no stop codons and remained in frame with V and J, and every other rearrangement was called non-productive. Following IMGT convention, CDR3 was defined as the stretch from the second conserved V-encoded cysteine up to the conserved J-encoded phenylalanine. Sequences without an unambiguous match to a single V gene segment were excluded from the earlier analysis of about 600 of the donors. In an earlier analysis of 587 of the donors, V segments were called functional above 56.7% productive rearrangements and were called segregating when the between-donor standard deviation exceeded 5%. To diagnose cytomegalovirus status from the catalog of TCR beta chain sequences, a statistical classification framework was built. In a later analysis, TCR nucleotide sequences were compared against IMGT/GENE-DB human TR gene sequences so that V and J genes could be assigned. The TCRdist pipeline was used in a later analysis to assign CDR3 sequences and most-parsimonious VDJ recombination scenarios. In a later analysis, every TCR beta chain was defined by the combination of its CDR3 amino acid sequence and its V-gene family, and reads without a unique V-gene family were dropped. As a way to deal with suspected cross-contamination and a sequencing artifact, a later analysis dropped over 550 nucleotide sequences that were highly shared and had low generation probability. In a later analysis, a clonal expansion index for each public chain was calculated from normalized within-repertoire ranks of inferred template counts. Generation probabilities in a later analysis came from a VDJ recombination model fitted to out-of-frame rearrangements, and those results were checked against IGoR. A later analysis scored TCR-TCR, TCR-HLA and TCR-CMV co-occurrence with hypergeometric tests, applying a repertoire-size bias correction to TCR pairs. To estimate false discovery rates, a later analysis permuted the HLA or CMV assignments 20 times. In a later analysis, co-occurring TCRs were grouped using DBSCAN, and TCRdist sequence similarity was added for clustering within HLA-allele-positive subsets. For co-occurrence clustering, repertoires with fewer than 30,000 or more than 120,000 public chains were excluded, along with roughly 5 repertoires with anomalous nucleotide sharing. Entries here come from immuneACCESS through TCRdb and include only in-frame sequences with V and J called. Some clones fail to appear in such tables; in the studies checked, an unresolved V gene covers under half of the shortfall, and the cause of the remainder is unknown. V and J calls and clone size are those listed in that table; D and trimming were worked out from the DNA. This sample has roughly 120,000 clones in its table, and approximately 83% of those were observed once. The top ten constitute around 2.3% of the sample.

The receptor was isolated from a woman aged 18-29 years in good health and CMV-seronegative. Sequenced input: PBMCs. The chain is assembled from TRBV7-2 and TRBJ2-2; the D segment could be TRBD2, given 6 matching bases. Here is the DNA: TGTGCCAGCAGCTCCTCTGGGGGGATCACCGGGGAGCTGTTTTTT. Protein translation: CASSSSGGITGELFF.